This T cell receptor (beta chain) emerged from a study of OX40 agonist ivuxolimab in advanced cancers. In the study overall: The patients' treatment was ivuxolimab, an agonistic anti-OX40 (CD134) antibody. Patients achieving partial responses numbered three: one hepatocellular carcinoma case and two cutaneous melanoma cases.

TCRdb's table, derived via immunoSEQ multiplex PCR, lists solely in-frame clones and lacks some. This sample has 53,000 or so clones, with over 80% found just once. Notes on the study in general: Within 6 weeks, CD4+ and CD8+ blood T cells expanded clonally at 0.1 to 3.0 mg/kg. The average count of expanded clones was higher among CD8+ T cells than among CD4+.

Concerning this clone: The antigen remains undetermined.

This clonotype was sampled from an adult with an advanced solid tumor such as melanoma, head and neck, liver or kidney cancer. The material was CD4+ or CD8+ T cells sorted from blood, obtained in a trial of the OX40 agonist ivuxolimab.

In DNA form, the CDR3 reads TGTGCCAGCAACAAAGCGGGAGGGCCGGGGAATGAGCAGTTCTTC. This translates into CASNKAGGPGNEQFF. This sequence joins TRBV2 and TRBJ2-1, with 10 bases identical to TRBD2. This CDR3 comprises 15 residues. Germline CDR1 reads SNHLY; CDR2 reads FYNNEI. V dropped 7 bases and J dropped 7; count of bases not matched to a gene: 10.